Presented here are 27 T cell receptor beta chains from one specimen sequenced in a study of metastatic and nonmetastatic thyroid tumors. TCRdb re-called clones from the PCR reads using MiXCR. The sample shows some 55,000 clones, about 20% of them seen only once. No treatment of any kind had been given to any patient before thyroid surgery. Material for sequencing was blood. The receptors were sampled from a female donor with papillary thyroid cancer or a benign thyroid nodule (not recorded which). Some clones in this sample may be carry-over from other donors' samples.

Ten or more counts support this clone. It may be a read error: a sequence one base away is much more abundant. Other DNA sequences from this sample encode an identical CDR3 as well. The chain employs TRBV6-2 or TRBV6-3 and TRBJ2-3; 13 bases line up with TRBD2. CDR1 and CDR2 (germline): MNHEY, SVGEGT. The CDR3 is made up of 17 amino acids. This chain's CDR3 is CASSYPRLAGGTDTQYF. The CDR3 DNA sequence: TGTGCCAGCAGTTACCCTCGACTAGCGGGAGGCACAGATACACAGTATTTT.

This clone occurred a few times. The chain couples TRBV6-1 to TRBJ2-7; D might be TRBD1 or TRBD2, each matching 5 bases. The length of the CDR3 is 14 residues. Germline lookup yields CDR1 MNHNS and CDR2 SASEGT. Trimming pared 7 bases from V and 10 bases from J, leaving 23 bases between. CDR3 coding DNA: TGTGCCAGCACTACTACCGGGACCAGTGGCGATCAGTACTTC. Encoded protein: CASTTTGTSGDQYF.

The gene calls are TRBV29-1 and TRBJ2-3, with 9 bases lining up with TRBD2. CDR1 SQVTM and CDR2 ANQGSEA come from the germline V gene. The CDR3 consists of 15 residues. J was trimmed by 2 bases and V by 7 bases; bases with no gene match: 10. In DNA form, the CDR3 reads TGCAGCGCCCCACCCAGCGGGAGGTACACAGATACGCAGTATTTT. Translation: CSAPPSGRYTDTQYF.

This clone was recorded at least ten times. The chain uses TRBV20-1 and TRBJ1-1; 7 bases are shared with TRBD1. The germline V gene has CDR1 DFQATT and CDR2 SNEGSKA (reference sequence). V shed 4 bases and J 2 bases; nucleotides not matched to a gene: 7. The CDR3 consists of 14 residues. For the CDR3, the DNA is TGCAGTGCTAAAACCGGGACAGCCAACACTGAAGCTTTCTTT. Its protein product is CSAKTGTANTEAFF.

At least ten counts were recorded for this clone. CDR3 sequence: CSARRQLPNQPQHF. CDR3 in DNA: TGCAGTGCTAGAAGGCAGTTACCTAATCAGCCCCAGCATTTT. The rearrangement uses TRBV20-1 and TRBJ1-5; no clear D gene. The CDR3 consists of 14 residues. Germline assignment: CDR1 DFQATT and CDR2 SNEGSKA (reference sequence). Trimming stripped 2 bases from V and 4 bases from J, with 12 bases between.

This clone occurred many times. The chain recombines TRBV6-2 or TRBV6-3 with TRBJ1-5; D may be TRBD1 (5 bases). The germline V gene encodes CDR1 MNHEY and CDR2 SVGEGT. The CDR3 runs 14 residues. Trimming cost V 2 bases and J 1 base, with 6 bases left between them. The CDR3 region is CASSYGGSNQPQHF. The CDR3 DNA reads as TGTGCCAGCAGTTACGGGGGAAGCAATCAGCCCCAGCATTTT.

This clone appeared many times. The CDR3 loop is CAWSLTSGYNEQFF. The CDR3 nucleotides are TGTGCCTGGAGTCTAACTAGCGGCTACAATGAGCAGTTCTTC. The chain joins TRBV30 to TRBJ2-1; 8 bases are a match to TRBD2. The V segment lost 2 bases and the J segment 3 bases; nucleotides outside the gene matches: 3. Germline V lookup: CDR1 GTSNPN, CDR2 SVGIG (reference sequence). The CDR3 loop spans 14 amino acids. The full variable domain, rest sourced from reference TRBV30 and TRBJ2-1, is SQTIHQWPATLVQPVGSPLSLECTVEGTSNPNLYWYRQAAGRGLQLLFYSVGIGQISSEVPQNLSASRPQDRQFILSSKKLLLSDSGFYLCAWSLTSGYNEQFFGPGTRLTVL.

To note about this clone: This may be a read error, as it is one base from a much larger clone. The rearrangement joins TRBV15 to TRBJ1-4; TRBD1 is a possible D gene (5 bases). Germline CDR1 and CDR2: LNHNV and YYDKDF (reference sequence). This CDR3 has 16 amino acids. The CDR3 loop reads CGTSREPGMKGEKLFF. CDR3 coding DNA: TGTGGCACCAGCAGGGAACCGGGGATGAAGGGGGAAAAACTGTTTTTT.

The gene calls are TRBV20-1 and TRBJ2-3; D is tentatively TRBD1 or TRBD2 (5 bases each). Deletions cut 0 bases from V and 7 bases from J, with 14 bases between. This CDR3 has 14 amino acids. Germline loops: CDR1 DFQATT, CDR2 SNEGSKA (reference sequence). The CDR3 here is CSARDPRGANTQYF. In DNA, the CDR3 is TGCAGTGCTAGAGATCCAAGGGGAGCGAATACGCAGTATTTT.

The sample holds many counts of this clone. The V and J genes are TRBV30 and TRBJ1-5, with D possibly TRBD1 on 5 matching bases. Deletions cut 0 bases from V and 4 bases from J, with 10 bases between. Germline V lookup: CDR1 GTSNPN, CDR2 SVGIG (reference sequence). CDR3 size: 14 residues. CDR3: CAWSVLSGNQPQHF. CDR3 sequence (DNA): TGTGCCTGGAGTGTACTGTCAGGGAATCAGCCCCAGCATTTT.

This clone was observed many times. V is TRBV11-3 and J is TRBJ2-1; D may correspond to TRBD1 or TRBD2 (5 bases each). Trimming cost V 4 bases and J 13 bases, with 17 bases left between them. In germline, CDR1 is SGHNT, CDR2 YENEEA. The CDR3 extends over 13 amino acids. The CDR3, as DNA: TGTGCCAGCAGCTCACTCGGGGCTACTCTACAGTTCTTC. Translated, it gives CASSSLGATLQFF.

Regarding this clone: An end of the junction differs from the germline gene, which may be a read error. The chain is built from TRBV5-1 and TRBJ2-3; D might be TRBD2 (7 bases). Germline V gene data show CDR1 as SGHRS and CDR2 as YFSETQ. CDR3 length equals 15 residues. In DNA form, the CDR3 reads TGCGCCAGCAGCTTCGGGGGGCCGACCACATATACGCAGTATTTT. The encoded protein is CASSFGGPTTYTQYF. Full variable domain (missing parts from reference TRBV5-1 and TRBJ2-3): KAGVTQTPRYLIKTRGQQVTLSCSPISGHRSVSWYQQTPGQGLQFLFEYFSETQRNKGNFPGRFSGRQFSNSRSEMNVSTLELGDSALYLCASSFGGPTTYTQYFGPGTRLTVL.

This clone appeared many times. No DNA is shown, since the ends of the CDR3 on it are uncertain; the CDR3 is the one TCRdb lists. The chain joins TRBV28 to TRBJ2-6. Germline V CDR1 and CDR2: MDHEN, SYDVKM. The CDR3 length is 14 residues, termini included. The CDR3 loop reads CASSVGAGANVLAF.

This clone was found a few times. This chain links TRBV6-5 with TRBJ2-7; D uncertain. The V gene's germline CDR1 is MNHEY and CDR2 SVGAGI. The ends were cut back, 6 bases at V and 2 bases at J, with 11 bases in the middle. The CDR3 has 13 residues. DNA of the CDR3: TGTGCCAGCAGCTCCTCAACCGCCTACGAGCAGTACTTC. This sequence encodes CASSSSTAYEQYF.

This clone came up many times. The genes are TRBV27 and TRBJ2-7; D is perhaps TRBD1 (6 bases). The CDR3 has 13 residues. The germline V gene encodes CDR1 MNHEY and CDR2 SMNVEV (reference sequence). V dropped 7 bases and J dropped 4 bases, with 14 bases sitting between them. The CDR3 reads CASNSGQTYEQYF. CDR3 DNA sequence: TGTGCCAGCAACTCGGGACAAACTTACGAGCAGTACTTC.

This clone was counted at least ten times. The chain has TRBV19 and TRBJ2-5; 9 nucleotides agree with TRBD2. Germline V gene sequence: CDR1 LNHDA, CDR2 SQIVND (reference sequence). J was trimmed by 0 bases and V by 5 bases; bases with no gene match: 7. The length of the CDR3 is 16 residues. This CDR3 reads CASSFLTSGYQETQYF. The DNA for the CDR3 is TGTGCCAGTAGTTTCCTAACTAGCGGGTACCAAGAGACCCAGTACTTC.

As concerns this clone: One end of the junction fails to match germline, which may point to a read error. The chain carries TRBV19 and TRBJ1-5; TRBD1 agrees at 9 bases. The germline V gene encodes CDR1 LNHDA and CDR2 SQIVND (reference sequence). This CDR3 spans 14 amino acids. The CDR3 here is CASRGDRENQPQHF. CDR3 nucleotide sequence: TGTGCAAGTAGAGGGGACAGGGAGAATCAGCCCCAGCATTTT.

This clone came up a few times. Germline is not matched at one junction end, which may reflect a read error. CDR3 nucleotide sequence: TGTGCCAGTAGTTTACGAGGATCGGCCTCTGGAAACACCATATATTTT. Translated: CASSLRGSASGNTIYF. The chain joins TRBV28 to TRBJ1-3; D gene ambiguous. Germline assignment: CDR1 MDHEN and CDR2 SYDVKM. This CDR3 spans 16 amino acids.

This clone was seen repeatedly, ten times or more. This may arise from a read error, as a much more abundant clone is one base away. V usage is TRBV2 and J usage is TRBJ1-3; D remains ambiguous. Germline V gene lookup returns CDR1 SNHLY and CDR2 FYNNEI. The CDR3 runs 15 residues. The CDR3 DNA is TGTGCCAGCATGCGGGAGCAGGTCTCTGGAAGCACCATATATTTT. It yields the protein CASMREQVSGSTIYF.

V usage is TRBV2 and J usage is TRBJ2-7; D unclear. This CDR3 spans 12 amino acids. Trimming removed 2 bases from V and 4 bases from J, with 6 bases in between. From germline, CDR1 is SNHLY and CDR2 FYNNEI. The CDR3 region is CASSERIYEQYF. The CDR3 DNA reads as TGTGCCAGCAGTGAAAGGATATACGAGCAGTACTTC.

This clone was found many times. The gene calls are TRBV6-2 or TRBV6-3 and TRBJ2-3; 7 nucleotides match TRBD2. The CDR3 length is 15 residues. The junction had 12 bases not matched to a gene; V was cut back by 7 bases and J by 5 bases. Germline CDR1 is MNHEY and CDR2 is SVGEGT. The CDR3 loop is CASNFPGLEGDTQYF. For the CDR3, the DNA is TGTGCCAGCAATTTTCCCGGACTAGAGGGAGATACGCAGTATTTT.

This clone was counted at least ten times. V gene TRBV28 combines with J gene TRBJ1-5, with unresolved D. This CDR3 is built from 12 residues. Germline V CDR1 and CDR2: MDHEN, SYDVKM. V lost 3 bases and J 6 bases, leaving 6 bases between the germline ends. The CDR3 loop is CASSLGSQPQHF. The CDR3 DNA follows: TGTGCCAGCAGTTTGGGGTCTCAGCCCCAGCATTTT.

The table lists this clone with many counts. The gene calls are TRBV7-3 and TRBJ2-1; TRBD2 agrees at 12 bases. Germline CDR1 and CDR2: SGHTA and FQGTGA. The V gene end was trimmed by 5 bases and the J gene end by 9 bases; junction bases not matched to a gene: 14. CDR3 size: 17 residues. CDR3 sequence: CASSPLRTSGIFSEQFF. The CDR3 nucleotides read TGTGCCAGCAGCCCACTACGGACTAGCGGGATATTTAGTGAGCAGTTCTTC.

About this clone itself: A much larger clone sits a single nucleotide away, making a read error possible. The gene calls are TRBV12-5 and TRBJ2-1, with D perhaps matching TRBD2 (6 bases). The CDR3 is 14 residues long. Looked up from germline, CDR1 is LGHNT and CDR2 is FRNRAP. The CDR3 nucleotides are TGTGCTAGTGGTCCACGGACGGACTACAATGAGCAGCTCTTC. This codes for CASGPRTDYNEQLF.

The rearrangement links TRBV20-1 to TRBJ2-7, with TRBD2 matching over 13 bases. Germline CDR1 and CDR2: DFQATT and SNEGSKA (reference sequence). Losses at the gene ends were 2 bases for V and 6 bases for J; bases not matched to a gene: 13. The length of the CDR3 is 17 residues. CDR3 amino acids: CSARLGLAGEGGGEQYF. CDR3 sequence (DNA): TGCAGTGCTAGACTCGGACTAGCGGGAGAAGGCGGGGGCGAGCAGTACTTC.

This clone was recorded at least ten times. This rearrangement joins TRBV28 to TRBJ1-2; D possibly corresponds to TRBD1 (6 bases). CDR1 is MDHEN and CDR2 is SYDVKM in the germline V gene. This CDR3 has 14 residues. V was pared by 3 bases and J by 4 bases, with 12 bases between. The CDR3 bases are TGTGCCAGCAGTTTCAGGACCAGGGGCTATGGCTACACCTTC. Translation: CASSFRTRGYGYTF.

With respect to this clone: The final CDR3 position lacks the conserved phenylalanine or tryptophan, pointing to a likely read error. V is TRBV12-3 or TRBV12-4 and J is TRBJ2-7, with D maybe TRBD2 (6 bases). The CDR3 loop spans 14 amino acids. For the CDR3, the DNA is TGTGCAAGCAGTTTAGAGGCAGGCGGGGACGAGCAGTACTTA. Translated: CASSLEAGGDEQYL.